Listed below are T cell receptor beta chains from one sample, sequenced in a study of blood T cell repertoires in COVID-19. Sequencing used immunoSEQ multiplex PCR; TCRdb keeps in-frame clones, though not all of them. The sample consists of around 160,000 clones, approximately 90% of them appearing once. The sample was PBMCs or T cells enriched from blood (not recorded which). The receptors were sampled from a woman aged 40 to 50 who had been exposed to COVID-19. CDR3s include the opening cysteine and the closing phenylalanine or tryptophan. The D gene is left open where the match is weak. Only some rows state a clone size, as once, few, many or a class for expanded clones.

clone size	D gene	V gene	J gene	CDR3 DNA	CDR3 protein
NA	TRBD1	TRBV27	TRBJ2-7	TGTGCCAGCGGTCCCCAGGGGGCTTATCCCTACGAGCAGTACTTC	CASGPQGAYPYEQYF
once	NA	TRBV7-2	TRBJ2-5	TGTGCCAGCAGCTTATCAGGGGTCGAGACCCAGTACTTC	CASSLSGVETQYF
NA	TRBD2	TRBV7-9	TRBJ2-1	TGTGCCAGCAGCTTTCAGCGGGAGGGCCACGAGCAGTTCTTC	CASSFQREGHEQFF
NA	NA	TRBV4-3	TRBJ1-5	TGCGCCAGCAGCCAAGATTGGCCAGGGAATCAGCCCCAGCATTTT	CASSQDWPGNQPQHF
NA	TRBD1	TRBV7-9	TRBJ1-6	TGTGCCAGCAGCGGGGCAGGGGGCGGGAATTCACCCCTCCACTTT	CASSGAGGGNSPLHF
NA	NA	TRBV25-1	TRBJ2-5	TGTGCCAGCAGTGAGTCGGGGGACCAAGAGACCCAGTACTTC	CASSESGDQETQYF
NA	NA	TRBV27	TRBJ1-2	TGTGCCAGCAGTCCAGGCCCGGGGTGGTTTTTTGGCTACACCTTC	CASSPGPGWFFGYTF
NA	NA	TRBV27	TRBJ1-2	TGTGCCAGCAGTCTAGGACAGCAGCATGGCTACACCTTC	CASSLGQQHGYTF
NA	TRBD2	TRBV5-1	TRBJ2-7	TGCGCCAGCAGCTTGGGAGCGGGACGGCCCGAGCAGTACTTC	CASSLGAGRPEQYF
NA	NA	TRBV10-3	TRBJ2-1	TGTGCCATCAGTGAGCTGGACAAGTCCTACAATGAGCAGTTCTTC	CAISELDKSYNEQFF
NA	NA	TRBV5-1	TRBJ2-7	TGCGCCAGCAGCTGGGGGGACTTCCCCTCCTACGAGCAGTACTTC	CASSWGDFPSYEQYF
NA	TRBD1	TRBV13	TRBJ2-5	TGTGCCAGCAGCTTCCGGACAGGCGGCCAAGAGACCCAGTACTTC	CASSFRTGGQETQYF
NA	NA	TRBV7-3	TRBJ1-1	TGTGCCAGCTCGGAACAGGGAAGCACTGAAGCTTTCTTT	CASSEQGSTEAFF
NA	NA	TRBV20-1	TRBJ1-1	TGCAGCGTTGACAAACGACTAGAAGCTTTCTTT	CSVDKRLEAFF
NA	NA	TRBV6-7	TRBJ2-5	TGTGCCAGCAGTTACCAGCGGCCCCAAGAGACCCAGTACTTC	CASSYQRPQETQYF
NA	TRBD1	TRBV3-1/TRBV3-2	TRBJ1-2	TGTGCCAGCAGCCAGACGGGACAGTTTAACTATGGCTACACCTTC	CASSQTGQFNYGYTF
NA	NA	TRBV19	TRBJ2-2	TGTGCCAGCACGCCCGGTCCAATACACACCGGGGAGCTGTTTTTT	CASTPGPIHTGELFF
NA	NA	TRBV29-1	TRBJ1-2	TGCAGCGTGGGGGGGGGTGGCACCCCGCAGGGCTACACCTTC	CSVGGGGTPQGYTF
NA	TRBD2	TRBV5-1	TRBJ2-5	TGCGCCAGCAGCCTAGGACTAGCGGGGGGGCAAGAGACCCAGTACTTC	CASSLGLAGGQETQYF
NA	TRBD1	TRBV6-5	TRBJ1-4	TGTGCCAGCAGACCTACAGGGGGCAAAGGAAAACTGTTTTTT	CASRPTGGKGKLFF
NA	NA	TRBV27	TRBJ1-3	TGTGCCAGCGGCCTCTCTGGAAACACCATATATTTT	CASGLSGNTIYF
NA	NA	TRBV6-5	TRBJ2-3	TGTGCCAGCAGCCCAGGGTTCGCCGCAGATACGCAGTATTTT	CASSPGFAADTQYF
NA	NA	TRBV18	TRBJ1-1	TGTGCCAGCTCACCGGACAGCATGAACACTGAAGCTTTCTTT	CASSPDSMNTEAFF
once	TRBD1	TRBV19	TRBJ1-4	TGTGCCAGTAGCAGGGGGTATGCAACTAATGAAAAACTGTTTTTT	CASSRGYATNEKLFF
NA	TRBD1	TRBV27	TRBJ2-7	TGTGCCAGCAGCACGTCCGGGACAGGCTTCTACGAGCAGTACTTC	CASSTSGTGFYEQYF
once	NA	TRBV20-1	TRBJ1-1	TGCACCTCCAGGCTTAACACTGAAGCTTTCTTT	CTSRLNTEAFF
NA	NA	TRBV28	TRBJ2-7	TGTGCCAGCAGTTCCGGGAGAGTCTCCTACGAGCAGTACTTC	CASSSGRVSYEQYF
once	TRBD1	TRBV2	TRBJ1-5	TGTGCCAGCGCCAGGGGGAATAGCAATCAGCCCCAGCATTTT	CASARGNSNQPQHF
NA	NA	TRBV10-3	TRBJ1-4	TGTGCCATCAGTGCCGGAACTAATGAAAAACTGTTTTTT	CAISAGTNEKLFF
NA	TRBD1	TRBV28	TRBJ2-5	TGTGCCAGCAGTTTTACGGGACAGGGTCAAGAGACCCAGTACTTC	CASSFTGQGQETQYF
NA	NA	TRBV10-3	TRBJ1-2	TGTGCCATCGCGGGGGGGAACCCTGGCTACACCTTC	CAIAGGNPGYTF
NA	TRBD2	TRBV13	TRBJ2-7	TGTGCCAGCAGCCTGACTAGCGGGAGGGCGGTTTACGAGCAGTACTTC	CASSLTSGRAVYEQYF
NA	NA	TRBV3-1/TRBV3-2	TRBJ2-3	TGTGCCAGCAGCCAGCAAGCCCCGAGCCCGGATACGCAGTATTTT	CASSQQAPSPDTQYF
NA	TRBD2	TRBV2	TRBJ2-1	TGTGCCAGCAACGGTTTCAAGCGGGAGGGAGCCTACAATGAGCAGTTCTTC	CASNGFKREGAYNEQFF
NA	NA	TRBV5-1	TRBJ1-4	TGCGCCAGCAGCTTGGACAGGGAAATCGAAAAACTGTTTTTT	CASSLDREIEKLFF
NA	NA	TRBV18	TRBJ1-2	TGTGCCAGCTCACCGGAAAACGGGAATTCTAACTATGGCTACACCTTC	CASSPENGNSNYGYTF
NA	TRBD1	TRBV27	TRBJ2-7	TGTGCCAGCAGCTCCGGGACAGGGTTAAGACCCTCCTACGAGCAGTACTTC	CASSSGTGLRPSYEQYF
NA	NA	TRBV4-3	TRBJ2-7	TGCGCCAGCAGCCAAGGCCTTTTTGTGGGGCGGACCTACGAGCAGTACTTC	CASSQGLFVGRTYEQYF
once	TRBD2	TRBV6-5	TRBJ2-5	TGTGCCAGCAGTCTACTTCAGCGGGGGGGGGAGACCCAGTACTTC	CASSLLQRGGETQYF
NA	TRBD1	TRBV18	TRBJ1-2	TGTGCCAGCTCACCACAGGGGACAGGCCTTAATGGCTACACCTTC	CASSPQGTGLNGYTF
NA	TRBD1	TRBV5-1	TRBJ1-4	TGCGCCAGCAGCACGGACAGGGGGAATGAAAAACTGTTTTTT	CASSTDRGNEKLFF
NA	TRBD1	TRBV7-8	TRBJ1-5	TGTGCCAGCAGCTTATGGACAGGGGAGGTTAGTCAGCCCCAGCATTTT	CASSLWTGEVSQPQHF
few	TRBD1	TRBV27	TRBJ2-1	TGTGCCAGCAGTCCCCGGGACAGGCTTCACAATGAGCAGTTCTTC	CASSPRDRLHNEQFF
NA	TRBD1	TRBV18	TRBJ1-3	TGTGCCAGCTCACCTGGGACAGGCGGAACTGGAAACACCATATATTTT	CASSPGTGGTGNTIYF
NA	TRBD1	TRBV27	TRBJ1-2	TGTGCCAGCAGAGACAGGGAGGGCTACACCTTC	CASRDREGYTF
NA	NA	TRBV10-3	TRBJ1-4	TGTGCCATTAGCGGAGGTCAAAAACTGTTTTTT	CAISGGQKLFF